This T cell receptor beta chain was obtained from a study of cytomegalovirus exposure and HLA in healthy donors (dated by TCRdb to the late 2010s). Study-wide context: A later analysis indicated that the roughly 130 validation repertoires were generated on the platform also employed for the 650 to 850 repertoires of the first cohort. Besides the first cohort of 550 to 750 subjects, a separate validation cohort made up of 120 different subjects was used. The study aimed to test whether signatures of past pathogen exposure could be identified by cataloging public T cell receptors. To predict cytomegalovirus infection status, the study brought together high-throughput TCR immunosequencing, statistical association of individual TCRs with disease status, and machine learning.

Library construction relied on the immunoSEQ multiplex PCR assay. From the authors' description of their analysis: A statistical classification framework was developed to diagnose cytomegalovirus status using the catalog of TCR beta chain sequences. Held by TCRdb, this immuneACCESS table contains in-frame sequences only and omits some clones. Under half of the omission traces to an unresolved V gene where checked; the cause of the rest is unknown. The V and J calls and clone size come from that table; D and trimming were worked out from the DNA. The sample profile shows under 250,000 clones; roughly 83% of them were found once. Roughly 5.5% of the sample belongs to the ten largest clones. What the work shows at the level of the full study, not this receptor alone: The classifier was reported to diagnose cytomegalovirus status with high specificity and sensitivity in both the original and validation cohorts. Most TCR sequences were observed very rarely across donors, whereas some public TCRs were present in many individuals. A total of 164 TCR beta chains were listed by the study as associated with cytomegalovirus. A later analysis lacked HLA typing for the validation cohort, so it scored co-occurrence in that cohort across all 120 repertoires. According to the authors, the approach could potentially be generalized to other disease states and immunological phenotypes. A few of the identified cytomegalovirus-associated TCR beta chains were confirmed in vitro to be specific for cytomegalovirus antigens. In a later analysis, TCRs clustered in the first cohort were found to also tend to co-occur in the 120 validation repertoires, with 85% to 95% of cluster scores above 0.

Separate from the approximately 670-subject first cohort, the validation cohort of 90 to 150 subjects was the group to which the donors belonged. V is shortened by 0 bases, J by 5 bases, and the region joining them spans 13 bases. CDR1 and CDR2, per the germline V gene (reference sequence), are GTSNPN and SVGIG. From cysteine to phenylalanine, the CDR3 is 14 amino acids long. Only the CDR3 DNA stays, 42 bases, in frame from base 1. Regarding this clone: Its antigen is still unknown. The record has no base qualities; no much larger clone is one base away. Other DNA sequences in the sample encode the same CDR3.

The chain uses TRBV30 and TRBJ1-1; the D segment could be TRBD1, given 6 matching bases. This clonotype was obtained from a woman aged 18-35 years in good health and CMV-seronegative. Input material: PBMCs. The DNA sequence reads TGTGCCTGGAGTGTACGAGGGGGTAGGACTGAAGCTTTCTTT. This is translated as CAWSVRGGRTEAFF.